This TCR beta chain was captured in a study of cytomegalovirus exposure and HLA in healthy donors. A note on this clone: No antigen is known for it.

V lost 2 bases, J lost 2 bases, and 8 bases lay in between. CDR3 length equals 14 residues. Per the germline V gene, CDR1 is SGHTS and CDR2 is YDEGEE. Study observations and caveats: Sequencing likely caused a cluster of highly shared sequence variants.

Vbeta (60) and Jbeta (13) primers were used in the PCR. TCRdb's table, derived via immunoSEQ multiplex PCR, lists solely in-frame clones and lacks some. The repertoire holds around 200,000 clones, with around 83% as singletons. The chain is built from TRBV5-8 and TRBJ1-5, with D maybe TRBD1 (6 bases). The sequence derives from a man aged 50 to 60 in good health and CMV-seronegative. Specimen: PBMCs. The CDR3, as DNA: TGTGCCAGCAGCTTCAGGGGTGGCAATCAGCCCCAGCATTTT. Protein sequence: CASSFRGGNQPQHF.